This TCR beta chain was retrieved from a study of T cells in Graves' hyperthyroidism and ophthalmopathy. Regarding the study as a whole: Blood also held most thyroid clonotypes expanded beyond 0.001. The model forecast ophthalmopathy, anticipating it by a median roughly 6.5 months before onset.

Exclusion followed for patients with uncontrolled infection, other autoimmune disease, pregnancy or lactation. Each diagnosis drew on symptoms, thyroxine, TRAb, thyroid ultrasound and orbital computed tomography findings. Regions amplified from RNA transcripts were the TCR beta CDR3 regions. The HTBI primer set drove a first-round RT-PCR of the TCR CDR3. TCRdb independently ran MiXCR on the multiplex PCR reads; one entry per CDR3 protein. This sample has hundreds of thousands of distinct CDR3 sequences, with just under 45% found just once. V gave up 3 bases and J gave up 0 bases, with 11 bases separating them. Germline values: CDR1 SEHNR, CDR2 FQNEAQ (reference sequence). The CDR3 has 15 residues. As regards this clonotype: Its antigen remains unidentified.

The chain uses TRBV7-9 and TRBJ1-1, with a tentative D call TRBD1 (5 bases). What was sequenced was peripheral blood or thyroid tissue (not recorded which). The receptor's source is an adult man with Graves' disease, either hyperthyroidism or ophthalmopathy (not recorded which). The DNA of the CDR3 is TGTGCCAGCAGCTTCAATGGGGCAGTGAACACTGAAGCTTTCTTT. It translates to CASSFNGAVNTEAFF. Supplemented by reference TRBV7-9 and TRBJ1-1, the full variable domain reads DTGVSQNPRHKITKRGQNVTFRCDPISEHNRLYWYRQTLGQGPEFLTYFQNEAQLEKSRLLSDRFSAERPKGSFSTLEIQRTEQGDSAMYLCASSFNGAVNTEAFFGQGTRLTVV.